This is a list of T cell receptor beta chains from one sample in a study of T cell responses to AZD1222 COVID-19 vaccine. Produced via immunoSEQ multiplex PCR; TCRdb's table is partial and in-frame only. The table has about 110,000 clones, more than 70% seen once; the top ten hold less than 6%. The material was peripheral blood, obtained on day 0 of AZD1222 vaccination. These TCRs come from an adult in good health. Each CDR3 is given with its conserved first and last residue. A D gene is named only where the DNA matches it firmly. Size tells how often a clone was seen (once, few, many) or the class of an expanded clone, and some rows leave it out.

d_call: -; v_call: TRBV6-2/TRBV6-3; j_call: TRBJ1-5; clone_size: -; cdr3_nt: TGTGCCAGCAGTTACGGCAGCCCAAGCAATCAGCCCCAGCATTTT; cdr3_aa: CASSYGSPSNQPQHF
d_call: -; v_call: TRBV11-3; j_call: TRBJ2-5; clone_size: -; cdr3_nt: TGTGCCAGCAGCCCCGGACAGTACCGGGGCACAGAGACCCAGTACTTC; cdr3_aa: CASSPGQYRGTETQYF
d_call: TRBD1; v_call: TRBV6-5; j_call: TRBJ1-4; clone_size: -; cdr3_nt: TGTGCCAGCAGATCAAGACAGGGGTCGAATGAAAAACTGTTTTTT; cdr3_aa: CASRSRQGSNEKLFF
d_call: TRBD1; v_call: TRBV24-1; j_call: TRBJ1-1; clone_size: -; cdr3_nt: TGTGCCACCAGTGGTCCGACAGGGGCTGAGGACACTGAAGCTTTCTTT; cdr3_aa: CATSGPTGAEDTEAFF
d_call: -; v_call: TRBV6-2/TRBV6-3; j_call: TRBJ2-7; clone_size: -; cdr3_nt: TGTGCCAGCAGTCAGGCAGGTTCCTACGAGCAGTACTTC; cdr3_aa: CASSQAGSYEQYF
d_call: TRBD2; v_call: TRBV9; j_call: TRBJ2-3; clone_size: -; cdr3_nt: TGTGCCAGCAGCGTAGAGGCTAGCGGGGGGGCAGATACGCAGTATTTT; cdr3_aa: CASSVEASGGADTQYF
d_call: -; v_call: TRBV10-1; j_call: TRBJ2-3; clone_size: -; cdr3_nt: TGCGCCAGCAGTAACGGGGGAAGCACAGATACGCAGTATTTT; cdr3_aa: CASSNGGSTDTQYF
d_call: TRBD1; v_call: TRBV5-6; j_call: TRBJ2-1; clone_size: -; cdr3_nt: TGTGCCAGCAGTTTAGACAGGGGGGACTACAATGAGCAGTTCTTC; cdr3_aa: CASSLDRGDYNEQFF
d_call: -; v_call: TRBV18; j_call: TRBJ2-6; clone_size: -; cdr3_nt: TGTGCCAGCTCACCGGACAGCCTCTCTGGGGCCAACGTCCTGACTTTC; cdr3_aa: CASSPDSLSGANVLTF
d_call: -; v_call: TRBV5-6; j_call: TRBJ2-1; clone_size: -; cdr3_nt: TGTGCCAGCACCTGGGGTTTGGTTAGCTCCTACAATGAGCAGTTCTTC; cdr3_aa: CASTWGLVSSYNEQFF
d_call: -; v_call: TRBV6-4; j_call: TRBJ2-2; clone_size: -; cdr3_nt: TGTGCCATCGACAACTCACCCGCCCAGAACACCGGGGAGCTGTTTTTT; cdr3_aa: CAIDNSPAQNTGELFF
d_call: -; v_call: TRBV11-3; j_call: TRBJ1-1; clone_size: few; cdr3_nt: TGTGCCAGCAGCTTAGATCAAAGGTATGAAGCTTTCTTT; cdr3_aa: CASSLDQRYEAFF
d_call: -; v_call: TRBV7-2; j_call: TRBJ1-4; clone_size: -; cdr3_nt: TGTGCCAGCAGCCCGGGGACGGGGGGTTGGGAAAAACTGTTTTTT; cdr3_aa: CASSPGTGGWEKLFF
d_call: TRBD1; v_call: TRBV11-2; j_call: TRBJ2-7; clone_size: -; cdr3_nt: TGTGCCAGCAGCTCCCGGGACAGGGCTTACGAGCAGTACTTC; cdr3_aa: CASSSRDRAYEQYF
d_call: -; v_call: TRBV13; j_call: TRBJ2-7; clone_size: -; cdr3_nt: TGTGCCAGCAGCTGGGTTGGGGCAAACGAGCAGTACTTC; cdr3_aa: CASSWVGANEQYF
d_call: -; v_call: TRBV6-1; j_call: TRBJ2-7; clone_size: -; cdr3_nt: TGTGCCAGCAGCCCCCTCTACGAGCAGTACTTC; cdr3_aa: CASSPLYEQYF
d_call: TRBD2; v_call: TRBV6-4; j_call: TRBJ2-3; clone_size: few; cdr3_nt: TGTGCCAGCAGCGCCGGGACTAGCGACACAGATACGCAGTATTTT; cdr3_aa: CASSAGTSDTDTQYF
d_call: TRBD1; v_call: TRBV13; j_call: TRBJ2-1; clone_size: few; cdr3_nt: TGTGCCCAGCCGGGACAGTGCTACAATGAGCAGTTCTTC; cdr3_aa: CAQPGQCYNEQFF
d_call: -; v_call: TRBV2; j_call: TRBJ2-3; clone_size: -; cdr3_nt: TGTGCCAGCAGAGTACGATTCACAGATACGCAGTATTTT; cdr3_aa: CASRVRFTDTQYF
d_call: TRBD1; v_call: TRBV5-1; j_call: TRBJ2-2; clone_size: -; cdr3_nt: TGCGCCAGCAGCTGGGGACAGGGGGCCTCAGGGGAGCTGTTTTTT; cdr3_aa: CASSWGQGASGELFF
d_call: TRBD2; v_call: TRBV6-5; j_call: TRBJ2-7; clone_size: -; cdr3_nt: TGTGCCAGTCAGAGGGGACTAGCGACCTACGAGCAGTACTTC; cdr3_aa: CASQRGLATYEQYF
d_call: -; v_call: TRBV18; j_call: TRBJ2-5; clone_size: -; cdr3_nt: TGTGCCAGCTCACTGAATGGACTGGGAGAAGAGACCCAGTACTTC; cdr3_aa: CASSLNGLGEETQYF
d_call: TRBD1; v_call: TRBV28; j_call: TRBJ1-2; clone_size: few; cdr3_nt: TGTGCCAGCAGTTCCGGACAGGTCTATGGCTACACCTTC; cdr3_aa: CASSSGQVYGYTF
d_call: TRBD2; v_call: TRBV5-1; j_call: TRBJ2-3; clone_size: -; cdr3_nt: TGCGCCAGCAGCTCGGGACTAGCGGGGATCACAGATACGCAGTATTTT; cdr3_aa: CASSSGLAGITDTQYF
d_call: -; v_call: TRBV6-1; j_call: TRBJ1-2; clone_size: -; cdr3_nt: TGTGCCAGCAGTGAATATAATGGCTACACCTTC; cdr3_aa: CASSEYNGYTF